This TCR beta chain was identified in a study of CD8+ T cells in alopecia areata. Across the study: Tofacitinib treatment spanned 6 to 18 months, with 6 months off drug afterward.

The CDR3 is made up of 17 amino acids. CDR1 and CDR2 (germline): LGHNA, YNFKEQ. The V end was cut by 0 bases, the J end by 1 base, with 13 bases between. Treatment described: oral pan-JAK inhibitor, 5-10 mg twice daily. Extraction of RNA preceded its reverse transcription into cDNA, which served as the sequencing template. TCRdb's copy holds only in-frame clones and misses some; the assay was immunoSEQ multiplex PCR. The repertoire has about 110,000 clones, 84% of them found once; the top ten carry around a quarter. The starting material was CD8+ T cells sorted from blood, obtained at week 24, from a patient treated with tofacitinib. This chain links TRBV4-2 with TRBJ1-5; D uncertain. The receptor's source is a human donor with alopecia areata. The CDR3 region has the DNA TGTGCCAGCAGCCAAGAGGGGATGGGTTCGAGCAATCAGCCCCAGCATTTT. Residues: CASSQEGMGSSNQPQHF.